The 26 T cell receptor beta chains in this list originate from one sample, sequenced in a study of blood T cell repertoires in COVID-19. Using immunoSEQ multiplex PCR, the repertoire was profiled, and TCRdb retains in-frame clones only, with some absent. The profile shows roughly 100,000 clones, more than 90% of them singletons. The sequencing sample was made of peripheral blood. The receptor set was obtained from a man aged 18 to 35 with acute or convalescent COVID-19.

The V and J genes are TRBV4-2 and TRBJ2-7, with a possible D match to TRBD1 (5 bases). Germline assignment: CDR1 LGHNA and CDR2 YNFKEQ. Trimming took off 1 base at V and 5 bases at J, with 21 bases between the two ends. The length of the CDR3 is 17 residues. In DNA, the CDR3 is TGTGCCAGCAGCCAAGCCGTAAAGGGGCAGGTCGGCGACGAGCAGTACTTC. Protein sequence: CASSQAVKGQVGDEQYF.

This sequence joins TRBV19 and TRBJ1-5, with D perhaps TRBD1 (5 bases). The CDR3 extends over 15 amino acids. The germline gives CDR1 LNHDA, CDR2 SQIVND (reference sequence). Trimming shortened V by 4 bases and J by 7 bases, and 17 bases separated the two germline ends. CDR3: CASSKGRDSGQPQHF. For the CDR3, the DNA is TGTGCCAGTAGTAAGGGACGGGACTCCGGACAGCCCCAGCATTTT.

The table lists this clone with a count of one. V gene TRBV6-5 combines with J gene TRBJ1-1, with D possibly TRBD1 on 6 matching bases. CDR3 length: 14 residues. The germline V gene encodes CDR1 MNHEY and CDR2 SVGAGI. V gave up 7 bases and J gave up 1 base, with 13 bases separating them. CDR3 nucleotides: TGTGCCAGCACGGACAGTATTACGAACACTGAAGCTTTCTTT. Translating it yields CASTDSITNTEAFF.

The chain is built from TRBV24-1 and TRBJ2-2; D is unresolved. V gave up 4 bases and J gave up 1 base, with 6 bases separating them. The CDR3 length is 14 residues. CDR1 and CDR2 from the germline V gene are KGHDR and SFDVKD. As DNA, the CDR3 is TGTGCCACCAGTGAAAGCGTGAACACCGGGGAGCTGTTTTTT. Amino acid sequence: CATSESVNTGELFF.

The chain combines TRBV7-6 with TRBJ2-2, with D possibly matching TRBD2 (6 bases). The V and J ends lost 6 bases and 2 bases respectively, with 10 bases between them. CDR3 size: 14 residues. The germline CDR1 and CDR2 sequences are SGHVS and FNYEAQ. Here the CDR3 DNA reads TGTGCCAGCAGTCGGGACTTAAACACCGGGGAGCTGTTTTTT. Encoded protein: CASSRDLNTGELFF.

The genes are TRBV5-1 and TRBJ2-1, with 14 bases matching TRBD2. The CDR3 has 19 amino acids. The germline V gene encodes CDR1 SGHRS and CDR2 YFSETQ. V lost 0 bases, J lost 4 bases, and 9 bases stayed unmatched. The CDR3 DNA follows: TGCGCCAGCAGCTTGGGACTAGCGGGGGGGCCGCTCACTTACAATGAGCAGTTCTTC. Protein product: CASSLGLAGGPLTYNEQFF.

This chain's CDR3 is CASSQHPDGRSNEQFF. CDR3 bases: TGTGCCAGCAGCCAACATCCCGACGGTAGGAGCAATGAGCAGTTCTTC. V gene TRBV14 combines with J gene TRBJ2-1; D gene ambiguous. The V end was cut by 2 bases, the J end by 6 bases, with 17 bases between. This CDR3 spans 16 amino acids. Per the germline V gene, CDR1 is SGHDN and CDR2 is FVKESK.

The rearrangement uses TRBV3-1 (or the pseudogene TRBV3-2) and TRBJ1-1; possibly TRBD1 for D (6 bases). Germline V gene sequence: CDR1 LGHDT, CDR2 YNNKEL (reference sequence). Between the trimmed V and J ends, which lost 0 bases and 6 bases, there was a span of 14 bases. The CDR3 is 15 residues long. The CDR3 here is CASSQEWGLFAEAFF. CDR3 coding DNA: TGTGCCAGCAGCCAAGAGTGGGGGCTCTTCGCTGAAGCTTTCTTT.

On this clone itself: A junction boundary mismatches the germline segment, possibly from a read error. Written as DNA, the CDR3 is TGTGCCAGCAGCTTAGCAACCGGACACCCTAAGGTCTTC. Protein product: CASSLATGHPKVF. The rearrangement links TRBV9 to TRBJ2-1; D perhaps matches TRBD1 (5 bases). The CDR3 totals 13 residues. Per the germline V gene, CDR1 is SGDLS and CDR2 is YYNGEE.

A few counts support this clone. The chain is built from TRBV14 and TRBJ1-6; D gene unclear. The CDR3 runs to 13 residues. Germline assignment: CDR1 SGHDN and CDR2 FVKESK. Trimming shortened V by 5 bases and J by 10 bases, and 12 bases separated the two germline ends. The CDR3 region has the DNA TGTGCCAGCAGCGCCGCGAAGTTATCACCCCTCCACTTT. This gives the protein CASSAAKLSPLHF.

The V and J genes are TRBV3-1 (or the pseudogene TRBV3-2) and TRBJ1-2; tentative D call: TRBD1 (6 bases). The V end lost 4 bases, the J end lost 1 base, and 19 bases lay between the germline ends. Germline V CDR1 and CDR2: LGHDT, YNNKEL (reference sequence). The CDR3 is 17 residues long. In DNA, the CDR3 is TGTGCCAGCAGCCGGGGGGGGCCTGGTACTGATAACTATGGCTACACCTTC. Translating gives CASSRGGPGTDNYGYTF.

This chain joins TRBV3-1 (or the pseudogene TRBV3-2) and TRBJ1-1; D remains unclear. Germline lookup yields CDR1 LGHDT and CDR2 YNNKEL (reference sequence). Deletions cut 2 bases from V and 1 base from J, with 5 bases between. There are 13 residues in the CDR3. Here the CDR3 DNA reads TGTGCCAGCAGCCAATCCGGGAACACTGAAGCTTTCTTT. Translated: CASSQSGNTEAFF.

This clone is a singleton in its sample. V is TRBV6-4 and J is TRBJ2-3; 8 nucleotides agree with TRBD2. In germline, CDR1 is MRHNA, CDR2 SNTAGT. With 4 bases clipped from V and 1 base from J, the junction kept 7 bases outside the gene matches. The CDR3 is made up of 16 amino acids. CDR3 nucleotides: TGTGCCAGCAGTGCCTTGGCCGGGGGGGGCACAGATACGCAGTATTTT. This encodes CASSALAGGGTDTQYF.

V and J are TRBV19 and TRBJ1-1; 8 bases align to TRBD1. The CDR3 is 14 amino acids. V dropped 9 bases and J dropped 1; count of bases not matched to a gene: 7. Germline-derived CDR1 and CDR2 are LNHDA and SQIVND (reference sequence). CDR3 loop: CASLDRGRNTEAFF. In nucleotides, the CDR3 is TGTGCCAGCCTTGACAGGGGAAGGAACACTGAAGCTTTCTTT.

The rearrangement joins TRBV13 to TRBJ1-5; D gene uncertain. V gave up 2 bases and J gave up 5 bases, with 10 bases separating them. CDR3 size: 14 residues. CDR1 is PRHDT and CDR2 is FYEKMQ in the germline V gene (reference sequence). CDR3 coding DNA: TGTGCCAGCAGCTTATCGGGGTCGGATCAGCCCCAGCATTTT. Protein product: CASSLSGSDQPQHF.

The chain's CDR3 is CASSLVTGLGSRQYF. CDR3 in DNA: TGTGCCAGCAGTTTAGTGACAGGGTTGGGCAGTCGGCAGTACTTC. The chain carries TRBV27 and TRBJ2-7, with 7 bases matching TRBD1. Germline lookup yields CDR1 MNHEY and CDR2 SMNVEV (reference sequence). The CDR3 runs to 15 residues. The ends lost 2 bases at V and 9 bases at J; junction bases unmatched: 13.

The chain couples TRBV7-9 to TRBJ1-5, with 11 nucleotides matching TRBD1. Per germline, CDR1 SEHNR and CDR2 FQNEAQ (reference sequence). The CDR3 sequence is 18 residues long. With 6 bases clipped from V and 2 bases from J, the junction kept 12 bases outside the gene matches. This CDR3 is CASSSPRTGGEGNQPQHF. The CDR3 DNA sequence: TGTGCCAGCAGTTCCCCGCGGACAGGGGGCGAAGGCAATCAGCCCCAGCATTTT.

The V gene is TRBV5-6, the J gene TRBJ1-4, with D hard to call. V lost 1 base and J lost 0, with 10 bases in between. The germline CDR1 and CDR2 sequences are SGHDT and YYEEEE. The CDR3 runs 16 residues. Here the CDR3 reads CASSLLSGSTNEKLFF. The DNA of the CDR3 is TGTGCCAGCAGCTTGTTGTCAGGATCAACTAATGAAAAACTGTTTTTT.

This clone has only a few counts. The J gene is TRBJ1-1, the V gene TRBV7-9; TRBD1 matches at 8 bases. The ends lost 6 bases at V and 5 bases at J; junction bases unmatched: 14. The CDR3 extends over 16 amino acids. In germline, CDR1 is SEHNR, CDR2 FQNEAQ (reference sequence). The DNA for the CDR3 is TGTGCCAGCAGATCGACCTCACAGGGGGTAGGGACTGAAGCTTTCTTT. Encoded protein: CASRSTSQGVGTEAFF.

V and J are TRBV4-1 and TRBJ2-1; 9 bases are a match to TRBD2. The ends lost 0 bases at V and 11 bases at J; junction bases unmatched: 5. The CDR3 covers 14 residues. Germline CDR1 is MGHRA and CDR2 is YSYEKL. CDR3 sequence: CASSQERLAGQQFF. The DNA for the CDR3 is TGCGCCAGCAGCCAAGAAAGGCTAGCGGGACAGCAGTTCTTC.

CDR3 residues: CASSLRGQPSYNEQFF. The CDR3 DNA follows: TGTGCCAGCAGTTTAAGGGGACAGCCTTCCTACAATGAGCAGTTCTTC. The chain recombines TRBV27 with TRBJ2-1; TRBD1 agrees at 7 bases. Germline CDR1 reads MNHEY; CDR2 reads SMNVEV (reference sequence). This CDR3 has 16 residues. Trimming removed 2 bases from V and 1 base from J; junction bases left unmatched: 5.

This chain connects TRBV10-1 to TRBJ2-7; D gene ambiguous. V was pared by 3 bases and J by 0 bases, with 6 bases between. This CDR3 contains 13 residues. CDR1 is WNHNN, CDR2 SYGVQD, per germline (reference sequence). CDR3 sequence (DNA): TGCGCCAGCAGTGACCCTAGCTCCTACGAGCAGTACTTC. Translating gives CASSDPSSYEQYF.

The rearrangement joins TRBV5-4 to TRBJ2-3, with 7 positions matching TRBD2. This CDR3 region has 15 residues. Trimming took 5 bases from V and 2 from J; bases not matched to a gene: 8. Germline-derived CDR1 and CDR2 are SGHNT and YYREEE (reference sequence). The CDR3 reads CASSSGTTNTDTQYF. CDR3 bases: TGTGCCAGCAGTTCCGGGACTACAAACACAGATACGCAGTATTTT.

The chain is built from TRBV27 and TRBJ1-1, with D perhaps matching TRBD1 (6 bases). The CDR3 sequence is 14 residues long. The germline V gene has CDR1 MNHEY and CDR2 SMNVEV (reference sequence). V lost 5 bases to trimming and J lost 2 bases, with 12 bases between them. The CDR3 nucleotides read TGTGCCAGCAGTCTGAGACAGGCCAACACTGAAGCTTTCTTT. It encodes CASSLRQANTEAFF.

The rearrangement joins TRBV28 to TRBJ1-1; perhaps TRBD1 as D (6 bases). Germline V gene data show CDR1 as MDHEN and CDR2 as SYDVKM. V was trimmed by 6 bases and J by 4 bases, leaving 15 bases between them. CDR3 length: 14 residues. The CDR3 is CASSPQGIGTEAFF. In DNA form, the CDR3 reads TGTGCCAGCAGCCCACAGGGTATTGGCACTGAAGCTTTCTTT.

The V call is TRBV19, the J call TRBJ1-5; 11 bases are shared with TRBD1. Trimming took 7 bases from V and 7 from J; bases not matched to a gene: 18. The CDR3 consists of 18 residues. Germline CDR1 and CDR2: LNHDA and SQIVND (reference sequence). This chain's CDR3 is CASTLNGGQGALWQPQHF. CDR3 DNA: TGTGCCAGTACCTTAAACGGAGGACAGGGGGCATTATGGCAGCCCCAGCATTTT. Complete variable domain (other parts from reference TRBV19 and TRBJ1-5): DGGITQSPKYLFRKEGQNVTLSCEQNLNHDAMYWYRQDPGQGLRLIYYSQIVNDFQKGDIAEGYSVSREKKESFPLTVTSAQKNPTAFYLCASTLNGGQGALWQPQHFGDGTRLSIL.